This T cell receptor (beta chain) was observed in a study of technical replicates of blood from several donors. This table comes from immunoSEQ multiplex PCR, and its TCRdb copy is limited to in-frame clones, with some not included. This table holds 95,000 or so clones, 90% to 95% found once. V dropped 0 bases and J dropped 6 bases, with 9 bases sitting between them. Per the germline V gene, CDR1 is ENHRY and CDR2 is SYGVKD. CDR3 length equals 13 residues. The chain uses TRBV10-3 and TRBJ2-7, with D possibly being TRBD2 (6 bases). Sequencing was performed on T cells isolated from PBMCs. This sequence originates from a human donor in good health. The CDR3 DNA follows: TGTGCCATCAGTGAGTCGGAGGGTACCGAGCAGTACTTC. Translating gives CAISESEGTEQYF.